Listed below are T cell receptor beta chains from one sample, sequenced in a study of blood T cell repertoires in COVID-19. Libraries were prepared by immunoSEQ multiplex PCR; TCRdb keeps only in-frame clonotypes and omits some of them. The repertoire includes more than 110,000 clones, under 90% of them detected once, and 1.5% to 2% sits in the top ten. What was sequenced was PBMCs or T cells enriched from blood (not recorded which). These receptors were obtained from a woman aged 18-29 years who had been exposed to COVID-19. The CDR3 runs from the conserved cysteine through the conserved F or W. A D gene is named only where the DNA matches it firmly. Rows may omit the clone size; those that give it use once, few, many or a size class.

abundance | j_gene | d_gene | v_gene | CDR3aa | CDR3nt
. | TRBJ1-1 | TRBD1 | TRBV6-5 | CASSSQGATEAFF | TGTGCCAGCAGTTCGCAGGGGGCCACTGAAGCTTTCTTT
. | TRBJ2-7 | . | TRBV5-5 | CASQSRGGTSYEQYF | TGTGCCAGCCAGAGCCGTGGGGGGACCTCCTACGAGCAGTACTTC
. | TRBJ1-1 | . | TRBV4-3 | CASSQDGLAGAEAFF | TGCGCCAGCAGCCAAGATGGATTGGCAGGTGCTGAAGCTTTCTTT
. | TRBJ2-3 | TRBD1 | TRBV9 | CASTGTGVTQYF | TGTGCCAGCACGGGAACAGGGGTTACGCAGTATTTT
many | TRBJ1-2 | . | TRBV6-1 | CASSKDPAGINYGYTF | TGTGCCAGCAGTAAAGACCCGGCAGGGATTAACTATGGCTACACCTTC
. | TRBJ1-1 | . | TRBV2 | CASSAWGLNTEAFF | TGTGCCAGCAGTGCCTGGGGGCTCAACACTGAAGCTTTCTTT
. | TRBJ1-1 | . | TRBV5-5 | CASSFPLGAGPTNTEAFF | TGTGCCAGCAGCTTCCCCTTGGGGGCAGGACCGACGAACACTGAAGCTTTCTTT
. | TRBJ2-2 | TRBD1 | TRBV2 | CASETGGESGELFF | TGTGCCAGCGAGACAGGGGGCGAATCCGGGGAGCTGTTTTTT
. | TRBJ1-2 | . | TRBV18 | CASSGGSGYTF | TGTGCCAGCTCAGGGGGCTCGGGCTACACCTTC
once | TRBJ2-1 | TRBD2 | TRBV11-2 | CASSLDLGEGRGEQFF | TGTGCCAGCAGCTTAGATTTGGGGGAGGGCCGTGGGGAGCAGTTCTTC
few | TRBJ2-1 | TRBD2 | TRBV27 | CASSRLAGGPGNEQFF | TGTGCCAGCTCAAGACTAGCGGGAGGGCCGGGCAATGAGCAGTTCTTC
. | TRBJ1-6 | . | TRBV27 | CASSFRLRTVNSPLHF | TGTGCCAGCAGTTTCCGGCTCCGCACAGTCAATTCACCCCTCCACTTT
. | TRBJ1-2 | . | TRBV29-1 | CSVETSENYGYTF | TGCAGCGTTGAAACGTCAGAAAACTATGGCTACACCTTC
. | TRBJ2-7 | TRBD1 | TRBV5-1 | CASSLGQGAAEQYF | TGCGCCAGCAGCTTGGGACAGGGGGCGGCCGAGCAGTACTTC
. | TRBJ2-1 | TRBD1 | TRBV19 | CASSRRTGENEQFF | TGTGCCAGTAGTCGCCGGACAGGGGAGAATGAGCAGTTCTTC
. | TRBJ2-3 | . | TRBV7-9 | CASSFSGSGTDTQYF | TGTGCCAGCAGCTTCAGCGGATCCGGCACAGATACGCAGTATTTT
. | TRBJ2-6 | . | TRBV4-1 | CASSQERLSGANVLTF | TGCGCCAGCAGCCAAGAGAGACTCTCTGGGGCCAACGTCCTGACTTTC
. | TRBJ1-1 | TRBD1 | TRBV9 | CASSVLDRVGVSEAFF | TGTGCCAGCAGCGTCCTAGACAGGGTAGGAGTGTCTGAAGCTTTCTTT
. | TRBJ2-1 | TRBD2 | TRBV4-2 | CASTTRRVSGNYNEQFF | TGTGCCAGCACCACAAGGCGAGTGAGCGGGAACTACAATGAGCAGTTCTTC
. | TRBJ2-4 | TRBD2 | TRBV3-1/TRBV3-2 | CASSRTSGRVDIQYF | TGTGCCAGCAGCCGGACTAGCGGGAGAGTCGACATTCAGTACTTC
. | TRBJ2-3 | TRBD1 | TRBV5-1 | CASSLAGDRGTDTQYF | TGCGCCAGCAGCTTGGCCGGGGACAGGGGAACAGATACGCAGTATTTT
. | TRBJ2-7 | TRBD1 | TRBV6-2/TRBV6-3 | CASSYSKQGAAYEQYF | TGTGCCAGCAGTTACTCGAAACAGGGGGCCGCCTACGAGCAGTACTTC
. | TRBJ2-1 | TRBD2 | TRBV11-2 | CASSLVPGLAGGPNEQFF | TGTGCCAGCAGCTTAGTTCCGGGACTAGCGGGAGGGCCAAATGAGCAGTTCTTC
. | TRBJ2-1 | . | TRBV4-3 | CAIRGAGGWRNEQFF | TGCGCCATCCGGGGGGCAGGGGGCTGGAGGAATGAGCAGTTCTTC
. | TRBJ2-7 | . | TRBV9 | CASSPGTTYEQYF | TGTGCCAGCAGCCCGGGGACAACATACGAGCAGTACTTC
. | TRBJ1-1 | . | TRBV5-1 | CASSLDFQGDNTEAFF | TGCGCCAGCAGCTTGGATTTCCAGGGTGATAACACTGAAGCTTTCTTT
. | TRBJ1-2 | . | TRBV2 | CASEGVNYGYTF | TGTGCCAGCGAGGGGGTTAACTATGGCTACACCTTC
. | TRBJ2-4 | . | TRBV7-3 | CASSSSRDRLAKNIQYF | TGTGCCAGCAGCTCCTCCCGGGATCGCTTAGCCAAAAACATTCAGTACTTC
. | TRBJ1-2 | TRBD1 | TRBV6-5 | CASRPGTDGSYGYTF | TGTGCCAGCAGGCCTGGGACAGATGGGAGCTATGGCTACACCTTC
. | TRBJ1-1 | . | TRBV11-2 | CASSLRVRGARTEAFF | TGTGCCAGCAGCTTAAGGGTACGGGGGGCTAGGACTGAAGCTTTCTTT
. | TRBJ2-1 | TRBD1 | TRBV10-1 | CASSEERTGHNEQFF | TGCGCCAGCAGTGAGGAACGGACAGGGCACAATGAGCAGTTCTTC
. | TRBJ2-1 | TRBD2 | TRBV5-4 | CASSWELAGDNEQFF | TGTGCCAGCAGCTGGGAACTAGCGGGAGACAATGAGCAGTTCTTC
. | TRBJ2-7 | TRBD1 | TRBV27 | CASSSRTGEQYF | TGTGCCAGCAGCTCCAGGACAGGCGAGCAGTACTTC
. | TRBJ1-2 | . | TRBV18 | CASSPPRARLNYGYTF | TGTGCCAGCTCACCACCGAGGGCAAGACTGAACTATGGCTACACCTTC
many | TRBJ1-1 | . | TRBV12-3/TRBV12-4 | CASSLTGNTEAFF | TGTGCCAGCAGTTTAACCGGGAACACTGAAGCTTTCTTT
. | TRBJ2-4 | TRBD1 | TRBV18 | CASSLSGTGKNIQYF | TGTGCCAGCTCGCTTTCCGGGACAGGGAAAAACATTCAGTACTTC
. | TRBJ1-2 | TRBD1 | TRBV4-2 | CASSARDSGGYTF | TGTGCCAGCAGCGCCCGGGACAGCGGGGGCTACACCTTC
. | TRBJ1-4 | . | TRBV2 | CACSAEANEKLFF | TGTGCCTGTTCGGCGGAGGCTAATGAAAAACTGTTTTTT
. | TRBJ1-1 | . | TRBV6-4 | CASRNEGLTEAFF | TGTGCCAGCAGAAACGAGGGACTTACTGAAGCTTTCTTT
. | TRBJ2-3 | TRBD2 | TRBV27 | CASTSGSLQYF | TGTGCCAGCACTAGCGGGAGTTTGCAGTATTTT
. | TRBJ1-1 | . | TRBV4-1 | CASSQGQGSRNTEAFF | TGCGCCAGCAGCCAAGGTCAGGGGTCTAGGAACACTGAAGCTTTCTTT
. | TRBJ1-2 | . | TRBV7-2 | CASSLAGASQYGYTF | TGTGCCAGCAGCTTAGCTGGGGCCAGCCAATATGGCTACACCTTC
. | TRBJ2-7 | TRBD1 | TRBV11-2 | CASSTQAGTGKYEQYF | TGTGCCAGCAGCACCCAAGCCGGGACAGGGAAGTACGAGCAGTACTTC
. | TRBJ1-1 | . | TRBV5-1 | CASSPGHLNTEAFF | TGCGCCAGCAGCCCGGGACATCTGAACACTGAAGCTTTCTTT
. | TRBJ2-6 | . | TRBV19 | CASNEQSSGANVLTF | TGTGCCAGTAATGAACAGAGCTCTGGGGCCAACGTCCTGACTTTC
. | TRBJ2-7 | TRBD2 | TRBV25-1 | CASSELSGSKRSGYEQYF | TGTGCCAGCAGTGAGCTTAGCGGGAGTAAGCGGTCGGGCTACGAGCAGTACTTC
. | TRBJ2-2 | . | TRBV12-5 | CASGLATGVNTGELFF | TGTGCTAGTGGTTTGGCAACGGGAGTCAACACCGGGGAGCTGTTTTTT
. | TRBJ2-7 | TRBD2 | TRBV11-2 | CASSLAGGRYEQYF | TGTGCCAGCAGCTTGGCGGGAGGCAGGTATGAGCAGTACTTC
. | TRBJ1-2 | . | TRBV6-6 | CASSRTGSDYGYTF | TGTGCCAGCAGCCGGACGGGGAGTGACTATGGCTACACCTTC
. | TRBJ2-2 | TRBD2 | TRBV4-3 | CASSRSMIRTSGTGELFF | TGCGCCAGCAGCCGGAGCATGATCAGGACTAGCGGCACCGGGGAGCTGTTTTTT
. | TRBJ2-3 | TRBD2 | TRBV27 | CASSLFLAGSTDTQYF | TGTGCCAGCAGTTTATTCTTAGCGGGGTCAACAGATACGCAGTATTTT
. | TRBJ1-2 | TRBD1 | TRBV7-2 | CASSEGQAYGYTF | TGTGCCAGCAGCGAAGGACAGGCCTATGGCTACACCTTC
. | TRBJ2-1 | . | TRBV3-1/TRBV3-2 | CVSSQDGALRVYNEQFF | TGTGTCAGCAGCCAAGATGGCGCTCTCCGGGTCTACAATGAGCAGTTCTTC
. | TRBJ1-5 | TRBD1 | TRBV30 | CAWSRQGYQPQHF | TGTGCCTGGAGTCGACAGGGGTATCAGCCCCAGCATTTT
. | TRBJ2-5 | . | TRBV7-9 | CASSFGGRDETQYF | TGTGCCAGCAGCTTTGGTGGCAGGGATGAGACCCAGTACTTC
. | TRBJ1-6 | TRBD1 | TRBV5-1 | CASSSLPTGDSPLHF | TGCGCCAGCAGCTCGTTACCGACAGGGGACTCACCCCTCCACTTT